This TCR beta chain was captured by sequencing in a study of T cells in localized non-small cell lung cancer. Findings and caveats of the study: A raised T cell density in blood coincided with lengthier overall survival. It remains possible that heterogeneity exists, since only one tumor region was sequenced. Out of the top 100 tumor clones, a median around 50 were seen in adjacent lung.

TCRdb's copy holds only in-frame clones and misses some; the assay was immunoSEQ multiplex PCR. The data contain roughly 30,000 clones, approximately 90% of them singletons. The CDR3 is 14 amino acids. J was trimmed by 7 bases and V by 6 bases; bases with no gene match: 5. Germline-derived CDR1 and CDR2 are SNHLY and FYNNEI. Details on this clone: Its specificity is not known.

The TCR was taken from a woman aged 40 to 75 with stage III lung adenocarcinoma. Sequenced here: peripheral blood mononuclear cells, sampled before any cancer treatment. This sequence joins TRBV2 and TRBJ2-2; TRBD2 agrees at 10 bases. CDR3 region: CASRLAGGLGELFF. CDR3 DNA: TGTGCCAGCAGATTAGCGGGAGGTCTCGGGGAGCTGTTTTTT.